These T cell receptor beta chains were read from a single sample in a study of T cells in Graves' hyperthyroidism and ophthalmopathy. TCRdb recomputed calls from the multiplex PCR reads with MiXCR, one row per CDR3 protein. Of 550,000 to 650,000 distinct CDR3 sequences in the sample, around 13% were seen once. The material sequenced was blood. These receptors were collected from a woman aged 25 to 39 with Graves' hyperthyroidism that later progressed to Graves' ophthalmopathy. CDR3s include the opening cysteine and the closing phenylalanine or tryptophan. A D gene is named only where the DNA matches it firmly. Only part of the rows carry a size: once, few, many, or a class if the clone is expanded.

>TRBJ2-1|NA|NA|TRBV15
CATSRKGPREEQFF
TGTGCCACCAGCAGGAAGGGGCCACGGGAAGAGCAGTTCTTC
>TRBJ2-7|TRBD1|NA|TRBV6-1
CASRRAGTGIYEQYF
TGTGCCAGCAGGAGGGCCGGGACAGGGATCTACGAGCAGTACTTC
>TRBJ1-3|NA|many|TRBV19
CASRGWGSGNTIYF
TGTGCCAGTCGGGGTTGGGGCTCTGGAAACACCATATATTTT
>TRBJ2-3|TRBD1|many|TRBV11-2
CASSFPTGGPDTQYF
TGTGCCAGCAGCTTTCCGACAGGGGGTCCAGATACGCAGTATTTT
>TRBJ2-7|TRBD1|many|TRBV10-1
CASSPGTVREQYF
TGCGCCAGCAGCCCCGGGACAGTTCGCGAGCAGTACTTC
>TRBJ2-3|NA|few|TRBV7-8
CASSLGLFSDTQYF
TGTGCCAGCAGCTTGGGACTTTTTTCGGATACGCAGTATTTT
>TRBJ2-7|TRBD1|NA|TRBV5-6
CASRETGKASEQYF
TGTGCCAGCAGGGAGACAGGGAAGGCTTCCGAGCAGTACTTC
>TRBJ1-4|NA|many|TRBV12-3/TRBV12-4
CASSLQGGTNEKLFF
TGTGCCAGCAGTCTACAGGGAGGCACTAATGAAAAACTGTTTTTT
>TRBJ2-1|NA|many|TRBV12-3/TRBV12-4
CASGSGTVYNEQFF
TGTGCCAGCGGGAGCGGGACAGTGTACAATGAGCAGTTCTTC
>TRBJ1-5|NA|NA|TRBV4-3
CASSQDMVQPQHF
TGCGCCAGCAGCCAAGATATGGTTCAGCCCCAGCATTTT
>TRBJ2-1|TRBD1|many|TRBV9
CASSVGTGEHNEQFF
TGTGCCAGCAGCGTAGGAACAGGGGAGCACAATGAGCAGTTCTTC
>TRBJ2-5|TRBD2|NA|TRBV4-2
CASSQGVLAGQETQYF
TGTGCCAGCAGCCAAGGGGTCCTAGCGGGTCAAGAGACCCAGTACTTC
>TRBJ1-2|NA|once|TRBV10-3
CAITPRVLYGYAF
TGTGCCATCACTCCCAGGGTTTTGTATGGCTACGCCTTC
>TRBJ1-1|NA|many|TRBV9
CASSPPPTTEAFF
TGTGCCAGCAGCCCCCCCCCGACAACTGAAGCTTTCTTT
>TRBJ2-2|NA|many|TRBV12-5
CASAAANTGELFF
TGTGCTAGTGCGGCGGCGAACACCGGGGAGCTGTTTTTT
>TRBJ2-1|TRBD2|many|TRBV6-2/TRBV6-3
CASTSGVYNEQFF
TGTGCCAGCACTAGCGGGGTATACAATGAGCAGTTCTTC
>TRBJ2-1|NA|NA|TRBV25-1
CASSEGGLVPSYNEQFF
TGTGCCAGCAGCGAAGGGGGGCTCGTACCCTCCTACAATGAGCAGTTCTTC
>TRBJ1-3|NA|NA|TRBV7-9
CASSSGRRGNTIYF
TGTGCCAGCAGTTCCGGCAGGAGAGGAAACACCATATATTTT
>TRBJ1-4|TRBD1|NA|TRBV30
CAWSAPPQGLWEKLFF
TGTGCCTGGAGTGCACCCCCACAGGGGCTGTGGGAAAAACTGTTTTTT
>TRBJ2-1|TRBD1|NA|TRBV27
CPSSSGGAYNEQFF
TGTCCCAGCAGTTCAGGGGGCGCCTACAATGAGCAGTTCTTC
>TRBJ2-3|NA|NA|TRBV9
CASSRDTFTDTQYF
TGTGCCAGCAGCCGGGACACTTTCACAGATACGCAGTATTTT
>TRBJ2-5|TRBD1|many|TRBV30
CAWIQGARTQYF
TGTGCCTGGATTCAGGGGGCAAGGACCCAGTACTTC
>TRBJ2-2|TRBD1|few|TRBV6-1
CASSYLGQGEGELFF
TGTGCCAGCAGCTACCTTGGACAGGGTGAAGGGGAGCTGTTTTTT
>TRBJ1-3|NA|many|TRBV19
CASSIQGTSGNTIYF
TGTGCCAGTAGTATTCAGGGGACCTCTGGAAACACCATATATTTT
>TRBJ1-1|NA|many|TRBV2
CASSILRGNTEAFF
TGTGCCAGCAGCATCCTGCGGGGGAACACTGAAGCTTTCTTT
>TRBJ2-3|NA|many|TRBV5-6
CASSLWLTAFTDTQYF
TGTGCCAGCAGCTTGTGGCTTACCGCTTTCACAGATACGCAGTATTTT
>TRBJ2-1|TRBD1|many|TRBV6-1
CASSADRGNVEQFF
TGTGCCAGCAGTGCCGACAGGGGGAACGTTGAGCAGTTCTTC
>TRBJ2-1|NA|many|TRBV12-3/TRBV12-4
CASSFDGYNEQFF
TGTGCCAGCAGTTTCGACGGATACAATGAGCAGTTCTTC
>TRBJ2-3|NA|many|TRBV5-4
CASSLDPIGTDTQYF
TGTGCCAGCAGCTTGGACCCCATTGGAACAGATACGCAGTATTTT
>TRBJ2-6|TRBD1|few|TRBV5-8
CASRQRTGMGVLTF
TGTGCCAGCAGGCAAAGGACAGGGATGGGGGTCCTGACTTTC
>TRBJ2-1|NA|few|TRBV7-9
CASSSGAPATSEQFF
TGTGCCAGCAGCTCTGGCGCACCAGCCACAAGTGAGCAGTTCTTC
>TRBJ1-2|NA|many|TRBV18
CASSQQENTNYGYTF
TGTGCCAGCTCGCAACAGGAGAATACTAACTATGGCTACACCTTC
>TRBJ2-7|TRBD1|few|TRBV12-3/TRBV12-4
CASSASARGHNEQYF
TGTGCCAGCTCTGCCAGTGCCAGGGGGCACAATGAGCAGTACTTC
>TRBJ1-2|NA|NA|TRBV11-2
CASSLASGASYRYTF
TGTGCCAGCAGCTTAGCATCCGGGGCCAGCTATCGGTACACCTTC
>TRBJ2-3|TRBD2|many|TRBV20-1
CSARGLAGVLDTQYF
TGCAGTGCCCGAGGACTAGCGGGAGTTCTAGATACGCAGTATTTT
>TRBJ1-1|NA|many|TRBV29-1
CSVEGRGGSTEAFF
TGCAGCGTTGAAGGCAGGGGAGGTAGCACTGAAGCTTTCTTT
>TRBJ2-7|TRBD2|many|TRBV6-5
CASSYIAGEYEQYF
TGTGCCAGCAGTTACATAGCGGGGGAGTACGAGCAGTACTTC
>TRBJ2-2|NA|many|TRBV10-3
CATKTAGNTGELFF
TGTGCCACTAAAACGGCAGGGAACACCGGGGAGCTGTTTTTT
>TRBJ1-2|TRBD1|many|TRBV5-1
CASSLGDSGYGYTF
TGCGCCAGCAGCTTGGGGGACAGTGGCTATGGCTACACCTTC
>TRBJ2-2|NA|many|TRBV18
CASSPVDRTWNTGELFF
TGTGCCAGCTCACCAGTCGACAGGACCTGGAACACCGGGGAGCTGTTTTTT